Sequencing of this TCR beta chain was carried out in a study of blood T cell repertoires in COVID-19 (dated by TCRdb to the early 2020s). Study-level background: The collaborator samples originated in the United States, Italy and Spain and spanned the acute and convalescent phases of COVID-19. The prospective study material was composed of cDNA or gDNA derived from T cells, B-cell-depleted T cells, or PBMCs. Deeply sampled blood TCRbeta repertoires from subjects exposed to, actively infected with, or recovered from COVID-19 were included in the dataset. The repertoires were released in a freely available public database meant as a resource for research on the immune response to SARS-CoV-2. The samples were drawn from the first 160 participants of the ongoing ImmuneRACE study and from 1,200 or so subjects provided by 6 global collaborators. Sample metadata almost always included a de-identified subject ID, COVID-19 status, age in years and sex. Where available, HLA class I and class II types were taken from metadata supplied by the sample provider and were not determined by assay-based typing. Summary of the overall study and its limitations: The quantity of clinical and demographic metadata differed by source and by participant and was supplied without curation.

The immunoSEQ Assay, a bias-controlled multiplex PCR, was used to amplify TCRbeta CDR3 regions from genomic DNA. In the original analysis: The number of nucleated cells in each sample was estimated from the amplification of reference gene primers within the assay. To quantify the absolute abundance of each unique TCRbeta CDR3 rearrangement, sequence reads were collapsed and filtered. For each sample, productive Simpson clonality was calculated by taking the square root of Simpson's diversity index across productive rearrangements. TCRdb carries this immuneACCESS record with in-frame sequences only. Its versions omit some clonotypes, under half of them owing to an unresolved V gene in the studies checked, with the rest unexplained. V and J calls and clone size come straight from that table; D and trimming were deduced from the DNA. The sample yields more than 250,000 clones; roughly 89% were counted once. The top ten clones comprise 1.7% of the sample.

Concerning this clone: Which antigen it targets is not known. Per-base qualities were not stored, and no clone one base away is much larger.

Participants in the prospective study were enrolled through a virtual design, were aged about 18 to 90 years, and lived in 24 United States geographic areas. In the prospective study, cohorts were assigned on the basis of participant-reported clinical history obtained from a screening survey and a study questionnaire. Mobile phlebotomists in the prospective study collected whole blood, serum and a nasopharyngeal or oropharyngeal swab from every participant. Participants in the prospective study had the option to provide additional blood draws and questionnaires over a 2-month period. Before DNA extraction, prospective study blood samples were shipped either frozen or at room temperature. V is reduced by 4 bases and J by 0 bases, leaving a spacing of 11 bases between them. According to the germline V gene, CDR1 reads SGHNT and CDR2 reads YENEEA. Spanning cysteine to phenylalanine, the CDR3 consists of 15 amino acids. The DNA shown is the 45-base CDR3, in frame from base 1.

The receptor was isolated from a woman aged 18-29 years with acute COVID-19. Material: PBMCs or T cells enriched from blood (not recorded which). This chain joins TRBV11-3 to TRBJ2-3, with a tentative D gene TRBD1 over 6 matching bases. Read as DNA, the sequence is TGTGCCAGCAGCTGGGGGACATCTAGCACAGATACGCAGTATTTT. This encodes CASSWGTSSTDTQYF.